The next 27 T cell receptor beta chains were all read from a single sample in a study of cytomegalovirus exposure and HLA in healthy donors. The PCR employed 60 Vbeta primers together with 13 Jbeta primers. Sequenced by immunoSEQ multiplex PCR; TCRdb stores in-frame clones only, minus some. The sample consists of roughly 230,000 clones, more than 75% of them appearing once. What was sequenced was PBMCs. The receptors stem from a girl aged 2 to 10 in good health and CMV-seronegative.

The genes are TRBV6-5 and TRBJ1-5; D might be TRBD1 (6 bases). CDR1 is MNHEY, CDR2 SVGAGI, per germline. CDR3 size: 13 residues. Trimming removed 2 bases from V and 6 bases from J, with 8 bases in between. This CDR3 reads CASSYARGQPQHF. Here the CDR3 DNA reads TGTGCCAGCAGTTACGCCAGGGGTCAGCCCCAGCATTTT.

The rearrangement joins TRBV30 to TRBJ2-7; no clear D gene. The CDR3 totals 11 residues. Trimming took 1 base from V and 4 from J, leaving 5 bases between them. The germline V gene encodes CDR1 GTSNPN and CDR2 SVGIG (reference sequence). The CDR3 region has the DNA TGTGCCTGGAGTGACCAGTACGAGCAGTACTTC. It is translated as CAWSDQYEQYF.

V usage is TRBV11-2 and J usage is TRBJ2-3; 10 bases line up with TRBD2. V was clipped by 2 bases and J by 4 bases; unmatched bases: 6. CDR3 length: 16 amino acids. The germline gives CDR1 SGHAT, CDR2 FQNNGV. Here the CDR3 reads CASSLSLAGVSDTQYF. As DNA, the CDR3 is TGTGCCAGCAGCTTATCCCTAGCGGGAGTTTCAGATACGCAGTATTTT.

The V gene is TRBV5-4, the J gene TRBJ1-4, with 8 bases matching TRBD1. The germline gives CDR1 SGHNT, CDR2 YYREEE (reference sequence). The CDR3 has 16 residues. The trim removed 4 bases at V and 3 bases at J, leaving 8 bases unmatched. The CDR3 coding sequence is TGTGCCAGCAGCCTTCGGACAGGGTTGTCTAATGAAAAACTGTTTTTT. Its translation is CASSLRTGLSNEKLFF.

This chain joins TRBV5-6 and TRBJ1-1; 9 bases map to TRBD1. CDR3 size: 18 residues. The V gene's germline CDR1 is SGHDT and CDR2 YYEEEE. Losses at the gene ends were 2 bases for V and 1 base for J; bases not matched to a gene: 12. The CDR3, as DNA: TGTGCCAGCAGCTTACTCCGGGACAGGGTCCGTCAGAACACTGAAGCTTTCTTT. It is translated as CASSLLRDRVRQNTEAFF.

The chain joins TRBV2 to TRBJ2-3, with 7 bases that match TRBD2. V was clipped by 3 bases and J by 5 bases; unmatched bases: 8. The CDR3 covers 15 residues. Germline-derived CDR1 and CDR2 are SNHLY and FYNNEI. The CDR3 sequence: CASSDGGRRGDTQYF. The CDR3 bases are TGTGCCAGCAGTGACGGCGGGAGACGGGGAGATACGCAGTATTTT. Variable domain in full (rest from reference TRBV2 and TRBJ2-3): EPEVTQTPSHQVTQMGQEVILRCVPISNHLYFYWYRQILGQKVEFLVSFYNNEISEKSEIFDDQFSVERPDGSNFTLKIRSTKLEDSAMYFCASSDGGRRGDTQYFGPGTRLTVL.

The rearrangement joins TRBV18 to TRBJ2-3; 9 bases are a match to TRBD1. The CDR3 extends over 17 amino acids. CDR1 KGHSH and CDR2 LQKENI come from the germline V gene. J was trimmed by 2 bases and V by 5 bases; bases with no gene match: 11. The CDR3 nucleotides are TGTGCCAGCTCATCAGCTTTGAGGACAGGGGACACAGATACGCAGTATTTT. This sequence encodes CASSSALRTGDTDTQYF.

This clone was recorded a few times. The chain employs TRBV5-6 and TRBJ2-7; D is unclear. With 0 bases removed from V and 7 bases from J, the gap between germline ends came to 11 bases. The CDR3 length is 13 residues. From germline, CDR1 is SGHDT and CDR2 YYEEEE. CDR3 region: CASSLVPLEEQYF. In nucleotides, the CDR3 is TGTGCCAGCAGCTTGGTTCCCCTCGAGGAGCAGTACTTC.

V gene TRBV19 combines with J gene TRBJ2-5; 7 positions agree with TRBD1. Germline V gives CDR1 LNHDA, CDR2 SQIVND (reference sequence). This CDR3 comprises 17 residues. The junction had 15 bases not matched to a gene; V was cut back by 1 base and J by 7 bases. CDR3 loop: CASSIASGTAPRMTQYF. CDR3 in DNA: TGTGCCAGTAGTATAGCCTCCGGGACAGCCCCGAGGATGACCCAGTACTTC.

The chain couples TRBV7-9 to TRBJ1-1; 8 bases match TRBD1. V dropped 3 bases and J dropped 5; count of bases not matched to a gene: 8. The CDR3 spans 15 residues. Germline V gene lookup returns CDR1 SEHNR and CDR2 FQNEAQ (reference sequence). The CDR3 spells CASSFRAGGGTEAFF. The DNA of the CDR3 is TGTGCCAGCAGCTTTAGGGCAGGGGGCGGGACTGAAGCTTTCTTT.

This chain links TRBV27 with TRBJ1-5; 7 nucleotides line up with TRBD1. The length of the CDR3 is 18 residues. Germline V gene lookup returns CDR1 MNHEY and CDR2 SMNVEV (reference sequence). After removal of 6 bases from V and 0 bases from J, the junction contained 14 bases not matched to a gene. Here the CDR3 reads CASSPILTGSISNQPQHF. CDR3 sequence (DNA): TGTGCCAGCAGCCCGATCCTGACAGGGTCGATTAGCAATCAGCCCCAGCATTTT.

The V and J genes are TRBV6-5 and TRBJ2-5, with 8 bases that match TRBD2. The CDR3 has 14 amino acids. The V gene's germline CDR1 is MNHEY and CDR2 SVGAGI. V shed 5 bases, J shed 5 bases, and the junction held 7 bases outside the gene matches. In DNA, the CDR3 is TGTGCCAGCAGTCAAAAAGCGGGGGCGGAGACCCAGTACTTC. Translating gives CASSQKAGAETQYF.

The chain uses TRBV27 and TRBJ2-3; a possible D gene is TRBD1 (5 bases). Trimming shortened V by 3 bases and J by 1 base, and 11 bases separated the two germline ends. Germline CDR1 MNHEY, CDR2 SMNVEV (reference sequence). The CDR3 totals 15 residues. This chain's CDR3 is CASSLMQGGTDTQYF. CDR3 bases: TGTGCCAGCAGTTTGATGCAAGGGGGCACAGATACGCAGTATTTT.

Here the CDR3 reads CASSFAGRGANVLTF. CDR3 bases: TGTGCCAGCAGCTTTGCCGGCAGGGGGGCCAACGTCCTGACTTTC. V usage is TRBV7-9 and J usage is TRBJ2-6; no reliable D call. CDR1 is SEHNR and CDR2 is FQNEAQ in the germline V gene (reference sequence). This CDR3 region has 15 residues. V lost 3 bases to trimming and J lost 4 bases, with 10 bases between them.

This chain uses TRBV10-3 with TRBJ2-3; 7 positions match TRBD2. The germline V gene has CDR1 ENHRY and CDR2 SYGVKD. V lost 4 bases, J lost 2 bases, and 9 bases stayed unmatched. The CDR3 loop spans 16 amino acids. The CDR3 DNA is TGTGCCATCAGTGGTAATAGCGGGCTATTCACAGATACGCAGTATTTT. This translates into CAISGNSGLFTDTQYF.

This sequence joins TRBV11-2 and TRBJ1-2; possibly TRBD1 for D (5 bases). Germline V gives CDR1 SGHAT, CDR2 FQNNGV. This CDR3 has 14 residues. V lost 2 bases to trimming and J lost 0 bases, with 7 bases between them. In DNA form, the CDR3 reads TGTGCCAGCAGCTTACAGGGCTCTAACTATGGCTACACCTTC. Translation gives CASSLQGSNYGYTF. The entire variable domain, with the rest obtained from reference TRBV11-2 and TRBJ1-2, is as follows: EAGVAQSPRYKIIEKRQSVAFWCNPISGHATLYWYQQILGQGPKLLIQFQNNGVVDDSQLPKDRFSAERLKGVDSTLKIQPAKLEDSAVYLCASSLQGSNYGYTFGSGTRLTVV.

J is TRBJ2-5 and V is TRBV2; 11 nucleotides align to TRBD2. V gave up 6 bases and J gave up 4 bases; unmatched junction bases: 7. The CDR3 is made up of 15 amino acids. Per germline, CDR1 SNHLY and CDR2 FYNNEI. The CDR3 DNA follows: TGTGCCAGCAGACTAATAGCGGGAGGGCCAGAGACCCAGTACTTC. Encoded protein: CASRLIAGGPETQYF. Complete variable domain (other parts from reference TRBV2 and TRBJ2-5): EPEVTQTPSHQVTQMGQEVILRCVPISNHLYFYWYRQILGQKVEFLVSFYNNEISEKSEIFDDQFSVERPDGSNFTLKIRSTKLEDSAMYFCASRLIAGGPETQYFGPGTRLLVL.

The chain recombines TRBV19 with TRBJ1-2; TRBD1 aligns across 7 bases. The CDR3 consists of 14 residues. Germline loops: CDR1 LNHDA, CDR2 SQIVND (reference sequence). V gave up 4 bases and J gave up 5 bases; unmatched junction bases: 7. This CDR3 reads CASSTKTGSYGYTF. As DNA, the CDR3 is TGTGCCAGTAGTACTAAGACAGGGAGTTATGGCTACACCTTC.

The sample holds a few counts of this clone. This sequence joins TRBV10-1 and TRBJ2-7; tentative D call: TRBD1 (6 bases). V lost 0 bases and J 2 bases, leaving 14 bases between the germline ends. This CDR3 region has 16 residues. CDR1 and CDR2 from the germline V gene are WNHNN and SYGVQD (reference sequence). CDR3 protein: CASSESESAGAYEQYF. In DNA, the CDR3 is TGCGCCAGCAGTGAGTCAGAGTCGGCAGGGGCCTACGAGCAGTACTTC.

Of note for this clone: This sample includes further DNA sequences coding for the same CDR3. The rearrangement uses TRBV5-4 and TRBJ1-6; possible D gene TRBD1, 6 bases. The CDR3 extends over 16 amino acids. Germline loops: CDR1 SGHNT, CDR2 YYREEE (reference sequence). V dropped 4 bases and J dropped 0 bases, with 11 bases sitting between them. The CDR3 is CASSKTGSSYNSPLHF. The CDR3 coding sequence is TGTGCCAGCAGCAAGACAGGCAGCTCCTATAATTCACCCCTCCACTTT.

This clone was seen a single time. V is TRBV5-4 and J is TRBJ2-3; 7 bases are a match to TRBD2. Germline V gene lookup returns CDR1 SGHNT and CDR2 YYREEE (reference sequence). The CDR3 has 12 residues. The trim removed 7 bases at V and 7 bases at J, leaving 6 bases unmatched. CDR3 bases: TGTGCCAGCGGGAGGGGCGGGAATACGCAGTATTTT. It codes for CASGRGGNTQYF.

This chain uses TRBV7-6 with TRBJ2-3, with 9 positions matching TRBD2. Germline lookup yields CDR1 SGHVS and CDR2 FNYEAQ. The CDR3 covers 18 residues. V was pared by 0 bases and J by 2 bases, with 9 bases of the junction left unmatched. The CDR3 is CASSLAWARGGDTDTQYF. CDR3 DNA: TGTGCCAGCAGCTTAGCGTGGGCGCGGGGGGGCGACACAGATACGCAGTATTTT.

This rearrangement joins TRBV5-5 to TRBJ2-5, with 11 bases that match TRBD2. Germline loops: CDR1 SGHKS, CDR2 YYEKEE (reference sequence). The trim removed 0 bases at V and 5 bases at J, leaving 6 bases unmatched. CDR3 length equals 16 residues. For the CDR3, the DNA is TGTGCCAGCAGCTTGGAAATAGCGGGAGGGGGGGAGACCCAGTACTTC. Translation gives CASSLEIAGGGETQYF.

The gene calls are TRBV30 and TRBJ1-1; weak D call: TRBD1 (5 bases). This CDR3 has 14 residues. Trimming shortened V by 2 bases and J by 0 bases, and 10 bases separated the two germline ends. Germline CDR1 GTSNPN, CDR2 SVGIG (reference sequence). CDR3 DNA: TGTGCCTGGAGTTTTAGGGGCTTGAACACTGAAGCTTTCTTT. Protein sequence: CAWSFRGLNTEAFF.

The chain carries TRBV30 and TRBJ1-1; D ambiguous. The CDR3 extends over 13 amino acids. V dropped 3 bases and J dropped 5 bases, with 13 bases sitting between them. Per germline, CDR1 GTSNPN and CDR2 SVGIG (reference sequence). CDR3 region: CAWSPRIQTEAFF. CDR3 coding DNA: TGTGCCTGGAGCCCCAGGATCCAGACTGAAGCTTTCTTT.

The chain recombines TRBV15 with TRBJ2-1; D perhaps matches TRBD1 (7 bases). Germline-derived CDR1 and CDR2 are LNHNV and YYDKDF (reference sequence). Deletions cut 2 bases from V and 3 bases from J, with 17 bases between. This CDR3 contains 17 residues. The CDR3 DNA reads TGTGCCACCAGCAGACACAAACAGGGGACTCGCTACAATGAGCAGTTCTTC. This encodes CATSRHKQGTRYNEQFF.

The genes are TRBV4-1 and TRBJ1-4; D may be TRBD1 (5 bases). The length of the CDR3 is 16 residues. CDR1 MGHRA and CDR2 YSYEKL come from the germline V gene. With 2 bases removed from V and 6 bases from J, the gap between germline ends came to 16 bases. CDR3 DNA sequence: TGCGCCAGCAGCCAAAGATATGGGGGGGAGGATGAAAAACTGTTTTTT. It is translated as CASSQRYGGEDEKLFF.